This TCR beta chain appears in the sequencing data of a study of Ad26.COV2.S vaccination and SARS-CoV-2 variants. Study at large: Ad26.COV2.S shots went into the muscle once or twice, 56 days apart. Findings and limits, study-wide: While placebo recipients had lower spike-specific TCR breadth, vaccine recipients had more.

Comments on this clone: The antigen is undetermined.

Repertoires were generated with immunoSEQ multiplex PCR, while TCRdb's copy carries only in-frame clones and drops some. The sample yields roughly 270,000 clones, roughly 86% seen once. Treatment indicated: roughly 19 received Ad26.COV2.S at low or high dose, single or two shots; a few received placebo; per-sample allocation not given. Sample collection was performed on day 63 after the first vaccine or placebo injection. Spike of the Wuhan-strain SARS-CoV-2 was expressed by an Ad26 vector, which formed the vaccine. Germline V gene sequence: CDR1 SGDLS, CDR2 YYNGEE. The CDR3 is made up of 15 amino acids. V was cut by 0 bases and J by 6 bases, with 15 bases left in between.

The sequence was obtained from a person aged 18-60 years who received the Ad26.COV2.S COVID-19 vaccine or a placebo. The material sequenced was peripheral blood, taken in a trial of Ad26.COV2.S vaccine versus placebo. The V and J genes are TRBV9 and TRBJ1-2; D gene ambiguous. The DNA of the CDR3 is TGTGCCAGCAGCGTAGCCGCCCTACTAGGCCATGGCTACACCTTC. Amino acids: CASSVAALLGHGYTF.